The next 5 T cell receptor beta chains were all read from a single sample in a study of CD8+ T cells in alopecia areata. The authors extracted RNA and reverse transcribed it into cDNA as the sequencing template. Method: immunoSEQ multiplex PCR; TCRdb's copy keeps in-frame clones and lacks some. The table has 200,000 to 250,000 clones, roughly 56% seen once. The sample taken for sequencing was CD8+ T cells sorted from blood. These receptors all come from a human donor in good health.

This chain joins TRBV29-1 and TRBJ1-5; the D gene is possibly TRBD1 (5 bases). This CDR3 comprises 14 residues. Per the germline V gene, CDR1 is SQVTM and CDR2 is ANQGSEA. Trimming removed 5 bases from V and 8 bases from J, with 19 bases in between. The CDR3 nucleotides read TGCAGCGTTATTAGCGACGACGGGGCCGAGCCCCAGCATTTT. This translates into CSVISDDGAEPQHF.

CDR3 DNA: TGTGCCAGCAGTGAAGCATACGGCAATGAGCAGTTCTTC. Its protein product is CASSEAYGNEQFF. The chain combines TRBV2 with TRBJ2-1; D unresolved. The CDR3 sequence is 13 residues long. With 0 bases removed from V and 6 bases from J, the gap between germline ends came to 6 bases. Germline V lookup: CDR1 SNHLY, CDR2 FYNNEI.

The rearrangement uses TRBV6-5 and TRBJ1-6; 9 nucleotides align to TRBD1. CDR3 length: 14 residues. V lost 8 bases and J lost 8; bases outside the gene matches: 7. Germline V gene data show CDR1 as MNHEY and CDR2 as SVGAGI. The CDR3 sequence is CASRTGEKDSPLHF. In DNA form, the CDR3 reads TGTGCCAGCCGGACAGGGGAAAAGGATTCACCCCTCCACTTT.

This chain uses TRBV11-2 with TRBJ2-2; unclear D gene. In germline, CDR1 is SGHAT, CDR2 FQNNGV. The CDR3 consists of 14 residues. Trimming removed 3 bases at V and 5 bases at J, with 10 bases between. CDR3 sequence (DNA): TGTGCCAGCAGCTTCGACGGTTCAACCGGGGAGCTGTTTTTT. It yields the protein CASSFDGSTGELFF.

This chain connects TRBV7-6 to TRBJ1-5; possible D gene TRBD1, 5 bases. V lost 5 bases and J lost 5, with 16 bases in between. This CDR3 has 15 amino acids. Germline loops: CDR1 SGHVS, CDR2 FNYEAQ. The CDR3: CASSSSSGDHQPQHF. DNA for the CDR3: TGTGCCAGCAGCAGTAGTTCGGGGGACCATCAGCCCCAGCATTTT.